A selection of T cell receptor beta chains follows, all from one sample in a study of blood T cell repertoires in COVID-19. Profiled with immunoSEQ multiplex PCR; TCRdb holds only in-frame clones, not every one. Among some 200,000 clones listed, about 88% were seen once. Material for sequencing was peripheral blood. These receptors were obtained from a middle-aged man with COVID-19, enrolled during active disease. Both conserved end residues are part of each CDR3. The D gene is left open where the match is weak. Clone size is shown for a subset of rows, as once, few, many or a class of expanded clone.

>TRBJ1-2|TRBD1|14|TRBV2|.
CASRDTGANYGYTF
TGTGCCAGCAGGGACACAGGGGCTAATTATGGCTACACCTTC
>TRBJ2-1|TRBD2|15|TRBV25-1|.
CASSGSGGNYNEQFF
TGTGCCAGCAGTGGTAGCGGGGGGAACTACAATGAGCAGTTCTTC
>TRBJ2-1|.|14|TRBV27|.
CASSSGLKGNEQFF
TGTGCCAGCAGTTCGGGTCTCAAGGGGAATGAGCAGTTCTTC
>TRBJ2-7|.|15|TRBV7-2|.
CASSRSGLKAYEQYF
TGTGCCAGCAGCAGATCAGGCCTTAAAGCCTACGAGCAGTACTTC
>TRBJ2-2|TRBD1|15|TRBV18|.
CASSPQQGDTGELFF
TGTGCCAGCTCACCACAACAGGGGGACACCGGGGAGCTGTTTTTT
>TRBJ2-5|TRBD2|18|TRBV7-8|.
CASSARGAGLAGSETQYF
TGTGCCAGCAGCGCCAGGGGGGCAGGACTAGCGGGATCAGAGACCCAGTACTTC
>TRBJ1-1|.|13|TRBV5-1|.
CASAEADRPEAFF
TGCGCCAGCGCGGAGGCCGACCGACCTGAAGCTTTCTTT
>TRBJ2-5|TRBD1|13|TRBV11-2|.
CASSRQGRETQYF
TGTGCCAGCAGCCGACAGGGTCGGGAGACCCAGTACTTC
>TRBJ2-7|.|15|TRBV7-9|.
CASSPSRVMDYEQYF
TGTGCCAGCAGCCCCTCCCGGGTCATGGACTACGAGCAGTACTTC
>TRBJ2-2|TRBD2|13|TRBV28|.
CASYGLVTGELFF
TGTGCCAGCTATGGACTAGTAACCGGGGAGCTGTTTTTT
>TRBJ2-6|TRBD1|16|TRBV5-4|.
CASSLGQASGANVLTF
TGTGCCAGCAGCCTCGGACAGGCCTCTGGGGCCAACGTCCTGACTTTC
>TRBJ2-7|TRBD2|14|TRBV19|.
CATRSGGSSYEQYF
TGTGCCACTAGGAGCGGGGGTAGCTCCTACGAGCAGTACTTC
>TRBJ1-2|.|14|TRBV5-4|once
CASSPDILSYGYTF
TGTGCCAGCAGCCCGGACATCCTTTCCTATGGCTACACCTTC
>TRBJ2-2|TRBD1|14|TRBV7-2|.
CASSSTGATGELFF
TGTGCCAGCAGCTCTACAGGGGCCACCGGGGAGCTGTTTTTT
>TRBJ2-3|TRBD2|16|TRBV6-1|.
CASSEGGGRNTDTQYF
TGTGCCAGCAGTGAAGGAGGCGGGAGGAACACAGATACGCAGTATTTT
>TRBJ1-1|.|15|TRBV5-4|.
CASSLGRGSGTEAFF
TGTGCCAGCAGCTTGGGTCGGGGATCGGGCACTGAAGCTTTCTTT
>TRBJ2-1|TRBD2|12|TRBV30|.
CAGGGLDLAKFF
TGTGCCGGGGGGGGGTTAGACCTAGCGAAGTTCTTC
>TRBJ2-5|TRBD2|16|TRBV4-2|.
CASSLVLAGEMETQYF
TGTGCCAGCAGCCTCGTACTAGCGGGGGAGATGGAGACCCAGTACTTC
>TRBJ1-1|.|13|TRBV11-2|.
CASSPRGGLEAFF
TGTGCCAGCAGCCCCCGGGGGGGACTTGAAGCTTTCTTT
>TRBJ2-2|TRBD1|14|TRBV27|.
CASSFGQGAGELFF
TGTGCCAGCAGTTTTGGACAGGGGGCCGGGGAGCTGTTTTTT
>TRBJ1-5|TRBD1|13|TRBV2|few
CASRGQGDQPQHF
TGTGCCAGCAGAGGACAGGGTGATCAGCCCCAGCATTTT
>TRBJ2-1|TRBD1|14|TRBV14|.
CASSRRTGLDEQFF
TGTGCCAGCAGCAGACGGACAGGGTTGGATGAGCAGTTCTTC
>TRBJ2-1|TRBD1|13|TRBV5-1|.
CASIRTGGNEQFF
TGCGCCAGCATCAGGACAGGGGGCAATGAGCAGTTCTTC
>TRBJ2-5|.|14|TRBV18|.
CASSRTGRQEAQYF
TGTGCCAGCTCACGAACAGGAAGGCAAGAGGCCCAGTACTTC
>TRBJ2-1|.|13|TRBV27|.
CASSPDSRNEQFF
TGTGCCAGCAGTCCGGACAGCCGCAATGAGCAGTTCTTC
>TRBJ1-6|TRBD1|14|TRBV5-5|.
CASSLTGANSPLHF
TGTGCCAGCAGCTTGACAGGGGCTAATTCACCCCTCCACTTT
>TRBJ2-7|.|15|TRBV11-2|.
CASSLVQGTIPEQYF
TGTGCCAGCAGCTTAGTACAGGGTACGATCCCCGAGCAGTACTTC
>TRBJ1-6|TRBD1|14|TRBV5-4|.
CASRRDSMNSPLHF
TGTGCCAGCCGACGGGACAGCATGAATTCACCCCTCCACTTT
>TRBJ2-1|TRBD2|19|TRBV2|.
CASSGPTYATSGRGDEQFF
TGTGCCAGCAGTGGCCCCACTTATGCGACTAGCGGGAGAGGCGATGAGCAGTTCTTC
>TRBJ1-5|.|12|TRBV5-8|.
CASSWAGKPQHF
TGTGCCAGCAGCTGGGCAGGGAAGCCCCAGCATTTT
>TRBJ2-1|TRBD2|17|TRBV15|.
CATSWGETSGIYNEQFF
TGTGCCACCAGCTGGGGGGAGACTAGCGGGATTTACAATGAGCAGTTCTTC
>TRBJ2-7|TRBD1|14|TRBV2|.
CASSDTGAAYEQYF
TGTGCCAGCAGTGACACAGGGGCCGCCTACGAGCAGTACTTC
>TRBJ1-5|.|15|TRBV6-5|few
CASSPMTGSNQPQHF
TGTGCCAGCAGTCCCATGACAGGTAGCAATCAGCCCCAGCATTTT
>TRBJ1-5|TRBD1|15|TRBV9|.
CASSVGRGENQPQHF
TGTGCCAGCAGCGTAGGCAGGGGGGAGAATCAGCCCCAGCATTTT
>TRBJ1-5|TRBD1|17|TRBV7-8|.
CASSSDRGIYSNQPQHF
TGTGCCAGCAGCTCGGACAGGGGAATCTATAGCAATCAGCCCCAGCATTTT
>TRBJ2-3|.|12|TRBV9|.
CASSEPPGTQYF
TGTGCCAGCAGCGAGCCCCCCGGTACGCAGTATTTT
>TRBJ2-7|.|15|TRBV9|.
CASSVGSQGRNEQYF
TGTGCCAGCAGCGTAGGCTCGCAGGGGAGAAACGAGCAGTACTTC
>TRBJ2-2|TRBD2|21|TRBV6-9|.
CASSRQDPGTSGTSNTGELFF
TGTGCCAGCAGCCGTCAGGACCCGGGGACTAGCGGGACTTCGAACACCGGGGAGCTGTTTTTT
>TRBJ2-7|TRBD2|16|TRBV11-2|few
CASSPLRRGATYEQYF
TGTGCCAGCAGCCCCCTGCGGCGGGGGGCGACCTACGAGCAGTACTTC
>TRBJ2-5|.|11|TRBV20-1|.
CSARAQETQYF
TGCAGTGCTAGAGCGCAAGAGACCCAGTACTTC